This T cell receptor beta chain comes out of a study of T cells in localized non-small cell lung cancer. Whole-study findings and limits: Uninvolved adjacent lung showed peak T cell clonality, exceeding tumor. Only one tumor region was sequenced, so heterogeneity remains possible. Appearances in adjacent lung were noted for a median approximately 50 of the top 100 tumor clones.

V was shortened by 4 bases and J by 0 bases, with 16 bases between the two germline ends. This CDR3 has 17 amino acids. Germline CDR1 and CDR2: MDHEN and SYDVKM. On this clone: Its antigen remains unknown.

Libraries were prepared by immunoSEQ multiplex PCR; TCRdb keeps only in-frame clonotypes and omits some of them. The data show 25,000 to 35,000 clones, around 82% seen once. The sequenced sample was peripheral blood mononuclear cells, obtained before any cancer treatment. This TCR came from a man aged 35-75 years with stage III lung adenocarcinoma. The V and J genes are TRBV28 and TRBJ2-1; TRBD1 might be the D (6 bases). This CDR3 is CASSSYTRGGSYNEQFF. The CDR3 nucleotides read TGTGCCAGCAGTTCGTATACTAGAGGGGGCTCCTACAATGAGCAGTTCTTC.